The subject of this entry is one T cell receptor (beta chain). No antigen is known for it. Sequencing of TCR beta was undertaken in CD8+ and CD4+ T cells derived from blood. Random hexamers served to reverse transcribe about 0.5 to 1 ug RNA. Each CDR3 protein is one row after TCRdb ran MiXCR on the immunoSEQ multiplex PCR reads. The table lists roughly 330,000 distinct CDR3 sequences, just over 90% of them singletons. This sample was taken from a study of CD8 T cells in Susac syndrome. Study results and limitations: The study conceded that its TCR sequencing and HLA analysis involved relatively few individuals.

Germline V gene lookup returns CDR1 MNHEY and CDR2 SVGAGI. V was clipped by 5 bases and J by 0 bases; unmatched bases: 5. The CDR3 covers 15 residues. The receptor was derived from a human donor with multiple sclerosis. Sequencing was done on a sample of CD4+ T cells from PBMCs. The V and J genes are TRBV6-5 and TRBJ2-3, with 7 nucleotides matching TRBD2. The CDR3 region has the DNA TGTGCCAGCAGTCGCACTAGCGCGAGCACAGATACGCAGTATTTT. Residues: CASSRTSASTDTQYF.